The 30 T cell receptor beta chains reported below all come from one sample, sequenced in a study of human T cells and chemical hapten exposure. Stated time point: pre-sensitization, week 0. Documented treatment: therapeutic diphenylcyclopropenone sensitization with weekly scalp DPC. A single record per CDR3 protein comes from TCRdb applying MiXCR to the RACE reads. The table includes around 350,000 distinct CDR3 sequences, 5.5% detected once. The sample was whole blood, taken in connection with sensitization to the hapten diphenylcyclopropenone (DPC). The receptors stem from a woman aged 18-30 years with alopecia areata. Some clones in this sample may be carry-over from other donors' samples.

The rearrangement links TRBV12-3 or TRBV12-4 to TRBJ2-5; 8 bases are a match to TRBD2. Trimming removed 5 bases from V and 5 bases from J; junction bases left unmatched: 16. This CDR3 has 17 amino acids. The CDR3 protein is CASSPNRGGPTSETQYF. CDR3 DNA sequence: TGTGCCAGCAGTCCAAATCGGGGGGGGCCGACGTCGGAGACCCAGTACTTC.

This CDR3 reads CASSRVGTGNYNEQFF. In DNA form, the CDR3 reads TGTGCCAGCAGCCGGGTGGGCACAGGGAACTACAATGAGCAGTTCTTC. The V call is TRBV5-4, the J call TRBJ2-1, with D possibly matching TRBD1 (6 bases). V lost 4 bases, J lost 3 bases, and 17 bases lay in between. Per germline, CDR1 SGHNT and CDR2 YYREEE (reference sequence). The CDR3 has 16 amino acids.

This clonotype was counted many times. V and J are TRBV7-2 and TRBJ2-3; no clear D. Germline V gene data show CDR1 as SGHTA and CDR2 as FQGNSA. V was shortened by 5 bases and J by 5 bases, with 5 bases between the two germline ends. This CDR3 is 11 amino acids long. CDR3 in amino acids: CASSPRDTQYF. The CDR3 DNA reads TGTGCCAGCAGCCCGCGAGATACGCAGTATTTT.

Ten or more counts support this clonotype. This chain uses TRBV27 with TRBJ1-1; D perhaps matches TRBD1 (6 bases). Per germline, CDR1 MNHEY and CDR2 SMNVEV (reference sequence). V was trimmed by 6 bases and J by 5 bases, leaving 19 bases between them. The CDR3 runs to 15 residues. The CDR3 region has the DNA TGTGCCAGCAGCACCCTCTGGACAGAGGGAACTGAAGCTTTCTTT. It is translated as CASSTLWTEGTEAFF.

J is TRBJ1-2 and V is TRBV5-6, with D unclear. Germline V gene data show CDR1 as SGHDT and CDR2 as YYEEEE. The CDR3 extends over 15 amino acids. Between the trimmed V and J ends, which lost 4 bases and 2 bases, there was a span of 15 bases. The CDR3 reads CASSPSRRWNYGYTF. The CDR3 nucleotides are TGTGCCAGCAGCCCTTCGCGGAGGTGGAACTATGGCTACACCTTC.

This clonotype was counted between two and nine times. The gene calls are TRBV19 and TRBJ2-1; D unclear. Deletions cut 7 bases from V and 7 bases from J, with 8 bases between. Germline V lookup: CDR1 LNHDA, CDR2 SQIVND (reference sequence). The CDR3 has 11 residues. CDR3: CASTLGNEQFF. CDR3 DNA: TGTGCCAGTACCCTCGGGAATGAGCAGTTCTTC.

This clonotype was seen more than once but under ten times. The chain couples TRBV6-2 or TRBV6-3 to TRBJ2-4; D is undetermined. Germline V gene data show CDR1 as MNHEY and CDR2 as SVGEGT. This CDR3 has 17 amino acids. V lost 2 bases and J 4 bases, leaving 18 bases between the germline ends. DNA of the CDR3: TGTGCCAGCAGTTACCCAGTCCGAGAAGTAGGTAAAAACATTCAGTACTTC. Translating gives CASSYPVREVGKNIQYF.

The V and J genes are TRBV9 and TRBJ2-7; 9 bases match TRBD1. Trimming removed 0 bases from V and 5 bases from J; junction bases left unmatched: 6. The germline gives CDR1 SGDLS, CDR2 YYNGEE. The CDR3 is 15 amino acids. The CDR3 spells CASSVGDRAIHEQYF. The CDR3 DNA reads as TGTGCCAGCAGCGTAGGGGACAGGGCTATCCACGAGCAGTACTTC.

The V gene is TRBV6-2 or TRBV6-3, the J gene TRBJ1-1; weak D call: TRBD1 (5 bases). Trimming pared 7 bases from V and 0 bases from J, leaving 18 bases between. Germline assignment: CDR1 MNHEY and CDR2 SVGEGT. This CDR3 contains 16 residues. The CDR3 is CASIPRENYMNTEAFF. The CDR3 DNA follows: TGTGCCAGCATTCCCAGGGAGAATTACATGAACACTGAAGCTTTCTTT.

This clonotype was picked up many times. CDR3 nucleotides: TGTGCCAGCAGCTTGACTAGCGGGGCTAACCCCTACAATGAGCAGTTCTTC. Its protein product is CASSLTSGANPYNEQFF. The V and J genes are TRBV5-6 and TRBJ2-1; TRBD2 matches 10 bases. CDR3 size: 17 residues. Germline trimming cut 1 base from V and 2 bases from J; bases unmatched to any gene: 6. Germline-derived CDR1 and CDR2 are SGHDT and YYEEEE.

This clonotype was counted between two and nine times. CDR3 sequence: CASSLTGTSHSPLHF. The CDR3 DNA reads TGCGCCAGCAGCTTGACCGGGACTAGTCATTCACCCCTCCACTTT. V usage is TRBV5-1 and J usage is TRBJ1-6; D may be TRBD1 (5 bases). Germline V gene sequence: CDR1 SGHRS, CDR2 YFSETQ. This CDR3 contains 15 residues. V lost 1 base and J lost 8, with 13 bases in between.

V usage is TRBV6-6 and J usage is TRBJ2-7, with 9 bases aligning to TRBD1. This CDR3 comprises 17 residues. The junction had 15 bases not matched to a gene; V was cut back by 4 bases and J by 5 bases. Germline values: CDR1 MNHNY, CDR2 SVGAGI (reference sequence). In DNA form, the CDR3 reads TGTGCCAGCAGTTCCTCTTTCACCGGGACAGGGTTTCACGAGCAGTACTTC. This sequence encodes CASSSSFTGTGFHEQYF.

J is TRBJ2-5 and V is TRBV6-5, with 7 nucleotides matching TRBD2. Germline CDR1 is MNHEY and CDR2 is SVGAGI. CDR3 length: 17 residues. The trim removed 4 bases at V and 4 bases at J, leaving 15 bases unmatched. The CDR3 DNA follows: TGTGCCAGCAGTTCCCCAGAAGTTGCGAGCGGGGTAGAGACCCAGTACTTC. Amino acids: CASSSPEVASGVETQYF.

The CDR3, as DNA: TGTGCCAGCAGTGAACCGGGGGGCCGTATCAATGAGCAGTTCTTC. As protein: CASSEPGGRINEQFF. The V gene is TRBV7-9, the J gene TRBJ2-1, with a tentative D call TRBD2 (7 bases). V was cut by 6 bases and J by 6 bases, with 18 bases left in between. The CDR3 is 15 amino acids. Germline CDR1 SEHNR, CDR2 FQNEAQ (reference sequence). The variable domain in full, with the rest retrieved from reference TRBV7-9 and TRBJ2-1, is DTGVSQNPRHKITKRGQNVTFRCDPISEHNRLYWYRQTLGQGPEFLTYFQNEAQLEKSRLLSDRFSAERPKGSFSTLEIQRTEQGDSAMYLCASSEPGGRINEQFFGPGTRLTVL.

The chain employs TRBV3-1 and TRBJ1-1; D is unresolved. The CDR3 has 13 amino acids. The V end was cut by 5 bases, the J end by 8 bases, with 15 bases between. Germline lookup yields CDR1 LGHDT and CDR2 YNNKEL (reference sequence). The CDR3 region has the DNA TGTGCCAGCAGCAGGGAGGGTGATGGAGAAGCTTTCTTT. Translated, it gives CASSREGDGEAFF.

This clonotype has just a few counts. The CDR3 DNA reads TGTGCCAGCAGCGTAGGAGGCGGGGGGTACAATGAGCAGTTCTTC. This encodes CASSVGGGGYNEQFF. The chain is built from TRBV9 and TRBJ2-1; 8 bases map to TRBD2. This CDR3 comprises 15 residues. From germline, CDR1 is SGDLS and CDR2 YYNGEE. V gave up 0 bases and J gave up 4 bases; unmatched junction bases: 3.

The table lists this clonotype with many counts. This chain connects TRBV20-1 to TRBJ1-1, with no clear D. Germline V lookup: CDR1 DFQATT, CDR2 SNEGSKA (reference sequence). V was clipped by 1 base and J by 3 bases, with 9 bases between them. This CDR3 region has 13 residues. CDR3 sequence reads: CSARARRDTEAFF. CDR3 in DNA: TGCAGTGCTAGAGCCCGAAGGGACACTGAAGCTTTCTTT.

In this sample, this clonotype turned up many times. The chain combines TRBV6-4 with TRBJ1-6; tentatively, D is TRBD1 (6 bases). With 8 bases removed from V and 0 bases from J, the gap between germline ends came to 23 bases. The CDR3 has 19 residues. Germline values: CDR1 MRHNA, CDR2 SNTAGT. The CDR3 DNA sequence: TGTGCCAGCGGCGGTTACCTGACAGGCCGCTACTCCTATAATTCACCCCTCCACTTT. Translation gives CASGGYLTGRYSYNSPLHF.

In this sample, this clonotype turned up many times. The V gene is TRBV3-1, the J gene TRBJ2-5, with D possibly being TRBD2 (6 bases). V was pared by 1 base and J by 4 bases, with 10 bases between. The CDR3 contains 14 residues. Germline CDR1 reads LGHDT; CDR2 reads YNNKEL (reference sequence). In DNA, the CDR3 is TGTGCCAGCAGCCAAGCCGGGACTGCAGAGACCCAGTACTTC. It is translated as CASSQAGTAETQYF.

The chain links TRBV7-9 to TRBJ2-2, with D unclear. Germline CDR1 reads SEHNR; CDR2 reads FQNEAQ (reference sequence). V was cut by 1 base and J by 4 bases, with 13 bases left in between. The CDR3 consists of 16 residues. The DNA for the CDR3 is TGTGCCAGCAGCTTAGGCGTTGTGACCACCACCGGGGAGCTGTTTTTT. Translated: CASSLGVVTTTGELFF.

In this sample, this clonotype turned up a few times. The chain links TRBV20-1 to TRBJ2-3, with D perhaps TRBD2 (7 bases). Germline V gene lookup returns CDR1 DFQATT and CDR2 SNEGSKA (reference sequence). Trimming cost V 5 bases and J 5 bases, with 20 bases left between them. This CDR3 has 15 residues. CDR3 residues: CSAPTLRGAGDTQYF. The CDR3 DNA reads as TGCAGTGCTCCAACCCTACGGGGGGCGGGAGATACGCAGTATTTT.

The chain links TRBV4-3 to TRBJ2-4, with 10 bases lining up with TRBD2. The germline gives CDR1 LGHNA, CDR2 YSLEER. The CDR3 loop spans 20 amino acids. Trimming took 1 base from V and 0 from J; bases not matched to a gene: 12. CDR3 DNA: TGCGCCAGCAGCCAAGTTTATAGCGGGGGGATTCCACTAGCCAAAAACATTCAGTACTTC. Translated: CASSQVYSGGIPLAKNIQYF.

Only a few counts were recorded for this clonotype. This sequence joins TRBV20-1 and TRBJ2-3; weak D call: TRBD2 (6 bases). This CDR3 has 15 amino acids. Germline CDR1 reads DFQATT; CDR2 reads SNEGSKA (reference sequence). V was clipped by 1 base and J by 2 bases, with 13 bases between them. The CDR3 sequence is CSARGAGTPTDTQYF. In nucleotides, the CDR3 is TGCAGTGCTAGAGGGGCAGGGACTCCCACAGATACGCAGTATTTT.

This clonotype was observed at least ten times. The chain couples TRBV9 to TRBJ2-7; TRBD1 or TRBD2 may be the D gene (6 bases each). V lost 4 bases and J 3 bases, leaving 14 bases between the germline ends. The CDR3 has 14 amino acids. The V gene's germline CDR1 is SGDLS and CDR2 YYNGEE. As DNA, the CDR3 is TGTGCCAGCAGCCCCGGCCGGGGGCTCTACGAGCAGTACTTC. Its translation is CASSPGRGLYEQYF.

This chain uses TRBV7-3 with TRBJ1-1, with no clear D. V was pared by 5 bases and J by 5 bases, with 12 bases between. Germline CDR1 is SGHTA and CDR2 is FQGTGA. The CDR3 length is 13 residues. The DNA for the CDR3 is TGTGCCAGCAGCGCCCATGCCGGGACTGAAGCTTTCTTT. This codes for CASSAHAGTEAFF.

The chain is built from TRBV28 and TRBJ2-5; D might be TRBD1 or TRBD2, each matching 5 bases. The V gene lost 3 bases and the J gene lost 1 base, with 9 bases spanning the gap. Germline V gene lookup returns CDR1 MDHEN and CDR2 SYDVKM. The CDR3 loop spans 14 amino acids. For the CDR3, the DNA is TGTGCCAGCAGTTTCAGTGGGGGCCAAGAGACCCAGTACTTC. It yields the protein CASSFSGGQETQYF.

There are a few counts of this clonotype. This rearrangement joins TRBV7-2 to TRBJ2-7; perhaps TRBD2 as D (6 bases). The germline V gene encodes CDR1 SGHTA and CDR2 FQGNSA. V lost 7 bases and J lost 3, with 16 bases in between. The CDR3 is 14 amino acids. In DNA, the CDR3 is TGTGCCAGCACCCCCGGGACTGCAAACTACGAGCAGTACTTC. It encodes CASTPGTANYEQYF.

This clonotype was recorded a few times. The CDR3 sequence: CASRPNFQGISPQHF. CDR3 in DNA: TGTGCCAGTAGGCCCAATTTTCAAGGGATCAGCCCCCAGCATTTT. The chain carries TRBV6-5 and TRBJ1-5; no definite D call. V dropped 9 bases and J dropped 10 bases, with 25 bases sitting between them. This CDR3 has 15 residues. CDR1 is MNHEY, CDR2 SVGAGI, per germline.

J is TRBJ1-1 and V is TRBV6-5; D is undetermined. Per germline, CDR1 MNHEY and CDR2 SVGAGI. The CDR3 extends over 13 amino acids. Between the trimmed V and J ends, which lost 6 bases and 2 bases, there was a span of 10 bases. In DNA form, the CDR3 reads TGTGCCAGCAGGGTTAGACGAAACACTGAAGCTTTCTTT. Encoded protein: CASRVRRNTEAFF.

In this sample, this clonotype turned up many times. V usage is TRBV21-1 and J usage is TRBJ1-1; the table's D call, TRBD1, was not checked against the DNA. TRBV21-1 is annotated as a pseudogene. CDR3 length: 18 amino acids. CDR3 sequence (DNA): TGTGCCAGCAGCAAGGCGATGGGACAGGGGGCGATCTACACTGAAGCTTTCTTT. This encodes CASSKAMGQGAIYTEAFF.